This T cell receptor beta chain originates from a study of blood T cell repertoires in COVID-19. Across the whole study: Donors in the United States, Italy and Spain gave samples during acute or convalescent COVID-19.

Source study methods: Cell counts per sample came from amplifying reference gene primers. The data were produced by immunoSEQ multiplex PCR, yet TCRdb's version contains in-frame clones alone and is incomplete. Clone size and V and J calls were adopted from that table, with D and trimming inferred from the DNA. The repertoire holds hundreds of thousands of clones, with 75% to 90% as singletons. The CDR3 totals 15 residues. Germline V gene lookup returns CDR1 SGHNT and CDR2 YYREEE (reference sequence). The V gene lost 2 bases and the J gene lost 2 bases, with 11 bases spanning the gap. Individuals aged about 18 to 89 years were recruited from around 22 US areas. Those designated as exposed participants met a COVID-19 case within 2 weeks before study entry. Comments on this clone: Other nucleotide sequences in the sample specify the same CDR3.

This rearrangement joins TRBV5-4 to TRBJ1-5; D possibly corresponds to TRBD1 (6 bases). This TCR was sampled from a man aged 45-60 years who had been exposed to COVID-19. Sequenced: PBMCs or T cells enriched from blood (not recorded which). The CDR3 bases are TGTGCCAGCAGCTTAAAACCAGGGGGCAATCAGCCCCAGCATTTT. This translates into CASSLKPGGNQPQHF.